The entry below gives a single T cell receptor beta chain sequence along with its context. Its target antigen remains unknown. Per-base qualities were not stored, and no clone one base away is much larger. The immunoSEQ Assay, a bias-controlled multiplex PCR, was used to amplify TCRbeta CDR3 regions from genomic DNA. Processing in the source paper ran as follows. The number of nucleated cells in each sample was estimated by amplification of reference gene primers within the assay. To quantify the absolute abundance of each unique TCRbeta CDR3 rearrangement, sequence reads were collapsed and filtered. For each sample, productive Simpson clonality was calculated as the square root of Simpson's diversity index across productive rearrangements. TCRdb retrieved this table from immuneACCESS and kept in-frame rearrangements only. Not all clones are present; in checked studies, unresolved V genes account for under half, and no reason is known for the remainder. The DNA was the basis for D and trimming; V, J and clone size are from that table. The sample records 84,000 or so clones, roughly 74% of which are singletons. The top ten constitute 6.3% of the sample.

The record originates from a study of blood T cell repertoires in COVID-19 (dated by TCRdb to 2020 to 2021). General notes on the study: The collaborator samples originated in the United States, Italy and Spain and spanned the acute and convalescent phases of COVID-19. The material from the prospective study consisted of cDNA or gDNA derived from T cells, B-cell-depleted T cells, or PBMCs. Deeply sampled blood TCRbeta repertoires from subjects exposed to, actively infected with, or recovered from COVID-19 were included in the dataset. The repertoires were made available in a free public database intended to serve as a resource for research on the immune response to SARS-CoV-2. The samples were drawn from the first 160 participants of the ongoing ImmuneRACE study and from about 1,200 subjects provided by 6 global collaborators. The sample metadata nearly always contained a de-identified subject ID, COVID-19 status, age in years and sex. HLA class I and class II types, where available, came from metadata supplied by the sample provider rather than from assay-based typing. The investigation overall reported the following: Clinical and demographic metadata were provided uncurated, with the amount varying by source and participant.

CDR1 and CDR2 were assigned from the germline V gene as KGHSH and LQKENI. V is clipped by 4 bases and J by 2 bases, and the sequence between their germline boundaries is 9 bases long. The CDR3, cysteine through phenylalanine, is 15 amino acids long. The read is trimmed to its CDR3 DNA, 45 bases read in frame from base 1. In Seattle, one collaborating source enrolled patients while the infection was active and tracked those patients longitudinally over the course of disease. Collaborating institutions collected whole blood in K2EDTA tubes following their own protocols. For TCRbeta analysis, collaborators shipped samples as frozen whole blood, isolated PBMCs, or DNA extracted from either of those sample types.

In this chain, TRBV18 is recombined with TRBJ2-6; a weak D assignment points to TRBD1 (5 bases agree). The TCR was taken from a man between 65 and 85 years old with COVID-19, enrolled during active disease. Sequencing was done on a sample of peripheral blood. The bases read TGTGCCAGCTCACTAGGACACACTGGGGCCAACGTCCTGACTTTC. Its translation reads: CASSLGHTGANVLTF.